This record looks at one T cell receptor beta chain sequence and its context. Its matching antigen is unknown. TCRdb's copy holds only in-frame clones and misses some; the assay was immunoSEQ multiplex PCR. The sample holds approximately 110,000 clones, roughly nine tenths seen once. The data originate from a study of T cell responses to AZD1222 COVID-19 vaccine. Study-wide results and limits: The span of vaccine-associated CD4 TCRs extended across spike, with dominance at 160-218 and 743-854. The study identified only five to seven AZD1222 recipients as seropositive at baseline.

Specimen: peripheral blood, collected 28 days after the second AZD1222 dose. This clonotype was obtained from an adult who received the AZD1222 COVID-19 vaccine.

CDR3 sequence (DNA): TGTGCCAGCTCACCAGCAGGCGGCGCGGACTATGGCTACACCTTC. It yields the protein CASSPAGGADYGYTF. This chain joins TRBV18 and TRBJ1-2; D not certain. This CDR3 contains 15 residues. The germline V and J ends were trimmed by 2 bases and 3 bases, with 13 bases remaining between them. Germline CDR1 KGHSH, CDR2 LQKENI.